Following are 26 T cell receptor beta chains from one sample sequenced in a study of T cells in Graves' hyperthyroidism and ophthalmopathy. Amplified TCR beta CDR3 regions derived from RNA transcripts. The HTBI primer set served for first-round RT-PCR of the TCR CDR3. TCRdb called the multiplex PCR reads again in MiXCR, with one record for every CDR3 protein. The data show approximately 420,000 distinct CDR3 sequences, with roughly an eighth seen just once and approximately 5.3% held by the top ten. The sequenced sample consisted of blood. These receptors originate from a woman aged 18-29 years with Graves' hyperthyroidism.

This chain joins TRBV9 and TRBJ2-1, with D maybe TRBD1 (6 bases). The V gene's germline CDR1 is SGDLS and CDR2 YYNGEE. Trimming pared 3 bases from V and 3 bases from J, leaving 16 bases between. The CDR3 is 16 residues long. This CDR3 reads CASSARGQRGYNEQFF. The CDR3 DNA reads as TGTGCCAGCAGCGCCCGAGGACAGAGGGGCTACAATGAGCAGTTCTTC.

This clonotype has ten or more counts. The chain recombines TRBV5-1 with TRBJ2-1, with D unclear. With 2 bases removed from V and 4 bases from J, the gap between germline ends came to 10 bases. Germline V gene sequence: CDR1 SGHRS, CDR2 YFSETQ. The CDR3 runs to 14 residues. The CDR3 spells CASSFLGGYNEQFF. The CDR3 DNA reads as TGCGCCAGCAGCTTTTTAGGCGGATACAATGAGCAGTTCTTC.

The rearrangement links TRBV30 to TRBJ2-1; D call uncertain. Per germline, CDR1 GTSNPN and CDR2 SVGIG (reference sequence). Trimming shortened V by 0 bases and J by 4 bases, and 13 bases separated the two germline ends. This CDR3 comprises 15 residues. The CDR3 spells CAWSVPRRLYNEQFF. CDR3 in DNA: TGTGCCTGGAGTGTACCCCGGAGACTTTACAATGAGCAGTTCTTC.

This rearrangement joins TRBV6-1 to TRBJ2-6; D is undetermined. CDR3 size: 13 residues. The germline V and J ends were trimmed by 10 bases and 0 bases, with 7 bases remaining between them. The germline CDR1 and CDR2 sequences are MNHNS and SASEGT. The CDR3 DNA is TGTGCCATCACGGGCTCTGGGGCCAACGTCCTGACTTTC. Amino acid sequence: CAITGSGANVLTF.

This clonotype occurred many times. The J gene is TRBJ2-2, the V gene TRBV30; D unresolved. With 0 bases removed from V and 6 bases from J, the gap between germline ends came to 5 bases. Germline V CDR1 and CDR2: GTSNPN, SVGIG (reference sequence). The CDR3 is 12 amino acids. The CDR3 spells CAWSVGPGELFF. DNA of the CDR3: TGTGCCTGGAGTGTTGGGCCCGGGGAGCTGTTTTTT.

This clonotype was picked up many times. The rearrangement joins TRBV24-1 to TRBJ1-5; 12 nucleotides match TRBD1. The CDR3 is 17 residues long. CDR1 KGHDR and CDR2 SFDVKD come from the germline V gene. The V gene end was trimmed by 7 bases and the J gene end by 6 bases; junction bases not matched to a gene: 12. In DNA form, the CDR3 reads TGTGCCACCAGCCCTAGTGAAGGGACAGGGGGCTTTCAGCCCCAGCATTTT. Its protein product is CATSPSEGTGGFQPQHF.

The chain is built from TRBV29-1 and TRBJ2-1; the D gene is possibly TRBD2 (7 bases). In germline, CDR1 is SQVTM, CDR2 ANQGSEA. V lost 6 bases to trimming and J lost 6 bases, with 18 bases between them. The CDR3 totals 14 residues. CDR3 sequence (DNA): TGCAGCGTCTCACTAGCGCGAGGGGGCAATGAGCAGTTCTTC. Its protein is CSVSLARGGNEQFF.

This clonotype was recorded a few times. The rearrangement uses TRBV20-1 and TRBJ1-3, with D tentatively TRBD1 (6 bases). CDR3 length: 16 amino acids. Trimming took 5 bases from V and 0 from J, leaving 17 bases between them. CDR1 and CDR2 from the germline V gene are DFQATT and SNEGSKA (reference sequence). Written as DNA, the CDR3 is TGCAGTGCTGGAAAATACAGGGCCAACTCTGGAAACACCATATATTTT. Protein: CSAGKYRANSGNTIYF.

Comment on this clonotype: An end of the junction does not agree with germline; a read error may underlie this. The V call is TRBV29-1, the J call TRBJ1-1; D perhaps matches TRBD1 (6 bases). The CDR3 has 13 residues. Germline CDR1 reads SQVTM; CDR2 reads ANQGSEA. The CDR3 reads CSAGQTMNTEASF. The DNA of the CDR3 is TGCAGCGCTGGACAGACCATGAACACTGAAGCTTCCTTT.

This chain links TRBV28 with TRBJ2-7, with 11 nucleotides matching TRBD1. CDR1 is MDHEN, CDR2 SYDVKM, per germline. CDR3 size: 14 residues. Losses at the gene ends were 4 bases for V and 4 bases for J; bases not matched to a gene: 3. CDR3 loop: CASSYGQGAYEQYF. DNA of the CDR3: TGTGCCAGCAGTTACGGACAGGGGGCTTACGAGCAGTACTTC.

This clonotype has at least ten counts. The V call is TRBV6-1, the J call TRBJ2-1, with D possibly matching TRBD2 (5 bases). In germline, CDR1 is MNHNS, CDR2 SASEGT. The germline V and J ends were trimmed by 1 base and 4 bases, with 8 bases remaining between them. The CDR3 covers 14 residues. The CDR3 reads CASSEDSEYNEQFF. Here the CDR3 DNA reads TGTGCCAGCAGTGAAGATAGCGAGTACAATGAGCAGTTCTTC.

This clonotype was seen at least ten times. The chain has TRBV6-5 and TRBJ1-1, with D tentatively TRBD1 (5 bases). V lost 0 bases to trimming and J lost 6 bases, with 11 bases between them. The CDR3 is 14 amino acids. In germline, CDR1 is MNHEY, CDR2 SVGAGI. The CDR3 nucleotides read TGTGCCAGCAGTTACTCGACTGGGGGATCTGAAGCTTTCTTT. Its translation: CASSYSTGGSEAFF.

The V gene is TRBV13, the J gene TRBJ2-3, with 7 positions matching TRBD1. V lost 6 bases to trimming and J lost 0 bases; unmatched junction nucleotides: 21. The CDR3 is 20 amino acids. Germline CDR1 reads PRHDT; CDR2 reads FYEKMQ (reference sequence). The CDR3 DNA reads TGTGCCAGCAGTTCAAATCGCTTTCCGGCTAGGGGGCCAAGCACAGATACGCAGTATTTT. Its translation: CASSSNRFPARGPSTDTQYF. Based on the CDR3 plus reference TRBV13 and TRBJ2-3, the full variable domain is AAGVIQSPRHLIKEKRETATLKCYPIPRHDTVYWYQQGPGQDPQFLISFYEKMQSDKGSIPDRFSAQQFSDYHSELNMSSLELGDSALYFCASSSNRFPARGPSTDTQYFGPGTRLTVL.

This clonotype was observed a few times. The gene calls are TRBV19 and TRBJ2-2; 7 bases line up with TRBD1. Germline CDR1 is LNHDA and CDR2 is SQIVND (reference sequence). The CDR3 contains 15 residues. The junction had 7 bases not matched to a gene; V was cut back by 6 bases and J by 3 bases. The CDR3 DNA is TGTGCCAGTAGAAAACAGGGGTCGGACACCGGGGAGCTGTTTTTT. This codes for CASRKQGSDTGELFF.

The rearrangement links TRBV19 to TRBJ2-7; D is ambiguous. Between the trimmed V and J ends, which lost 3 bases and 4 bases, there was a span of 13 bases. The CDR3 length is 14 residues. Germline CDR1 and CDR2: LNHDA and SQIVND (reference sequence). The CDR3 sequence: CASSIGPASYEQYF. The CDR3 nucleotides are TGTGCCAGTAGTATTGGGCCAGCCTCTTACGAGCAGTACTTC. Full variable domain (remainder filled in from reference TRBV19 and TRBJ2-7): DGGITQSPKYLFRKEGQNVTLSCEQNLNHDAMYWYRQDPGQGLRLIYYSQIVNDFQKGDIAEGYSVSREKKESFPLTVTSAQKNPTAFYLCASSIGPASYEQYFGPGTRLTVT.

This clonotype was observed many times. This chain uses TRBV7-2 with TRBJ2-3, with TRBD2 matching over 9 bases. In germline, CDR1 is SGHTA, CDR2 FQGNSA. The CDR3 extends over 18 amino acids. The ends lost 5 bases at V and 0 bases at J; junction bases unmatched: 12. The CDR3 bases are TGTGCCAGCAGCCGAATGGCCCTAGCGGGAAAAAGCACAGATACGCAGTATTTT. It specifies CASSRMALAGKSTDTQYF. Combining the CDR3 with reference TRBV7-2 and TRBJ2-3 gives the whole variable domain GAGVSQSPSNKVTEKGKDVELRCDPISGHTALYWYRQSLGQGLEFLIYFQGNSAPDKSGLPSDRFSAERTGGSVSTLTIQRTQQEDSAVYLCASSRMALAGKSTDTQYFGPGTRLTVL.

The chain links TRBV9 to TRBJ2-7; 7 bases fit TRBD2. Trimming removed 0 bases from V and 3 bases from J; junction bases left unmatched: 3. The CDR3 loop spans 14 amino acids. The germline V gene encodes CDR1 SGDLS and CDR2 YYNGEE. The CDR3 bases are TGTGCCAGCAGCGTAGCTTCGGGGGGCTACGAGCAGTACTTC. This sequence encodes CASSVASGGYEQYF.

This clonotype was counted ten times or more. V is TRBV12-3 or TRBV12-4 and J is TRBJ1-5; TRBD1 aligns across 10 bases. The CDR3 has 15 amino acids. J was trimmed by 3 bases and V by 6 bases; bases with no gene match: 5. For the CDR3, the DNA is TGTGCCAGCAGCGCCGGGACAGGGGTCAATCAGCCCCAGCATTTT. This sequence encodes CASSAGTGVNQPQHF.

Many counts were recorded for this clonotype. V usage is TRBV2 and J usage is TRBJ1-5; D is undetermined. CDR3 size: 14 residues. Germline CDR1 SNHLY, CDR2 FYNNEI. Trimming left V 1 base short and J 1 base short, with 5 bases between. The CDR3 protein is CASSEEDSNQPQHF. The CDR3 DNA reads as TGTGCCAGCAGTGAAGAGGACAGCAATCAGCCCCAGCATTTT. Supplemented by reference TRBV2 and TRBJ1-5, the full variable domain reads EPEVTQTPSHQVTQMGQEVILRCVPISNHLYFYWYRQILGQKVEFLVSFYNNEISEKSEIFDDQFSVERPDGSNFTLKIRSTKLEDSAMYFCASSEEDSNQPQHFGDGTRLSIL.

Only a few counts were recorded for this clonotype. V is TRBV19 and J is TRBJ2-1; 13 bases are shared with TRBD2. CDR3 length: 17 residues. The ends lost 5 bases at V and 3 bases at J; junction bases unmatched: 7. Germline V gene data show CDR1 as LNHDA and CDR2 as SQIVND (reference sequence). The CDR3 is CASSFRRTSGGYNEQFF. CDR3 sequence (DNA): TGTGCCAGTAGTTTCCGACGGACTAGCGGGGGCTACAATGAGCAGTTCTTC. Together with reference TRBV19 and TRBJ2-1, the CDR3 gives the full variable domain: DGGITQSPKYLFRKEGQNVTLSCEQNLNHDAMYWYRQDPGQGLRLIYYSQIVNDFQKGDIAEGYSVSREKKESFPLTVTSAQKNPTAFYLCASSFRRTSGGYNEQFFGPGTRLTVL.

In the case of this clonotype: One base away lies a much larger clone, so this may be a sequencing read error. The rearrangement links TRBV30 to TRBJ2-1; 8 positions match TRBD1. The germline V gene has CDR1 GTSNPN and CDR2 SVGIG (reference sequence). The V segment lost 3 bases and the J segment 9 bases; nucleotides outside the gene matches: 7. The CDR3 sequence is 13 residues long. The CDR3 bases are TGTGCCTGGAGACGGACAGGGTGGGGTGAGCAGTTCTTC. Residues: CAWRRTGWGEQFF.

Many counts were recorded for this clonotype. The chain has TRBV6-1 and TRBJ1-1; weak D call: TRBD1 (5 bases). Germline assignment: CDR1 MNHNS and CDR2 SASEGT. There are 15 residues in the CDR3. Trimming removed 4 bases at V and 0 bases at J, with 12 bases between. The CDR3 sequence is CASSGLGGLNTEAFF. The DNA of the CDR3 is TGTGCCAGCAGTGGCCTGGGGGGGTTGAACACTGAAGCTTTCTTT.

On this clonotype itself: A single base separates this from a much larger clone, so it may be a read error. V gene TRBV2 combines with J gene TRBJ2-2; the match to TRBD1 covers 8 bases. There are 16 residues in the CDR3. Germline CDR1 and CDR2: SNHLY and FYNNEI. The CDR3 sequence: CVSSEWQGANTGELFF. In DNA, the CDR3 is TGTGTCAGCAGTGAGTGGCAGGGGGCCAACACCGGGGAGCTGTTTTTT.

The V and J genes are TRBV7-2 and TRBJ2-3, with unresolved D. V lost 1 base to trimming and J lost 0 bases, with 11 bases between them. The CDR3 has 16 amino acids. Looked up from germline, CDR1 is SGHTA and CDR2 is FQGNSA. Here the CDR3 DNA reads TGTGCCAGCAGCTTAGGATTACTTGGAAGCACAGATACGCAGTATTTT. Protein product: CASSLGLLGSTDTQYF. The full variable domain, rest sourced from reference TRBV7-2 and TRBJ2-3, is GAGVSQSPSNKVTEKGKDVELRCDPISGHTALYWYRQSLGQGLEFLIYFQGNSAPDKSGLPSDRFSAERTGGSVSTLTIQRTQQEDSAVYLCASSLGLLGSTDTQYFGPGTRLTVL.

This clonotype was seen a handful of times. The gene calls are TRBV4-3 and TRBJ2-1; D not resolved. CDR3 length equals 15 residues. V lost 1 base to trimming and J lost 0 bases, with 7 bases between them. Germline V lookup: CDR1 LGHNA, CDR2 YSLEER. CDR3 sequence reads: CASSQGPSSYNEQFF. CDR3 sequence (DNA): TGCGCCAGCAGCCAAGGGCCGAGCTCCTACAATGAGCAGTTCTTC.

V usage is TRBV11-3 and J usage is TRBJ2-3; no definite D call. CDR3 length: 17 amino acids. Trimming removed 5 bases at V and 2 bases at J, with 20 bases between. Germline V gene data show CDR1 as SGHNT and CDR2 as YENEEA. The CDR3 sequence: CASSRDSLSRITDTQYF. Written as DNA, the CDR3 is TGTGCCAGCAGCCGCGACTCCCTTTCTAGGATCACAGATACGCAGTATTTT.